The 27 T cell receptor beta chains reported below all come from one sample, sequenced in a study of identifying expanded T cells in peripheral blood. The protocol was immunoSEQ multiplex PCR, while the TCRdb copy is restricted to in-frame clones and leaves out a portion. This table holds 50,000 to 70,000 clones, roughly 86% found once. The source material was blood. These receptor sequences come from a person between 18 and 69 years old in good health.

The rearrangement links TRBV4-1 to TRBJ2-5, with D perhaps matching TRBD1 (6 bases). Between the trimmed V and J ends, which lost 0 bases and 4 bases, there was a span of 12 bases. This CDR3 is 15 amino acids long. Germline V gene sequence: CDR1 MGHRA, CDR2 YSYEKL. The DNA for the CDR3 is TGCGCCAGCAGCCAAGAATATGACAGGCGAGAGACCCAGTACTTC. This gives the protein CASSQEYDRRETQYF.

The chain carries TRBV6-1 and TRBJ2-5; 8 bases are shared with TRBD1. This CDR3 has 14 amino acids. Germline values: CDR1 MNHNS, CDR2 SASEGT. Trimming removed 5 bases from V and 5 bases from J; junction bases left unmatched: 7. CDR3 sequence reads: CASSSAGGFETQYF. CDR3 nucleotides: TGTGCCAGCAGTTCGGCAGGGGGCTTTGAGACCCAGTACTTC.

CDR3 sequence (DNA): TGTGCCAGCAGTTCCGCTATTTTCCTGGACGAGCAGTACTTC. Residues: CASSSAIFLDEQYF. V is TRBV27 and J is TRBJ2-7, with no clear D. CDR1 is MNHEY, CDR2 SMNVEV, per germline (reference sequence). Trimming shortened V by 4 bases and J by 5 bases, and 15 bases separated the two germline ends. The CDR3 is 14 amino acids.

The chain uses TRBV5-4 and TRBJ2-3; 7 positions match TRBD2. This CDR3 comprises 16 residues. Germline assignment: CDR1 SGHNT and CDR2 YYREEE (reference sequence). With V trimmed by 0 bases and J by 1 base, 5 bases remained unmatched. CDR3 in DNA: TGTGCCAGCAGCTTGGCCGGACGGGGGGGCACAGATACGCAGTATTTT. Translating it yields CASSLAGRGGTDTQYF.

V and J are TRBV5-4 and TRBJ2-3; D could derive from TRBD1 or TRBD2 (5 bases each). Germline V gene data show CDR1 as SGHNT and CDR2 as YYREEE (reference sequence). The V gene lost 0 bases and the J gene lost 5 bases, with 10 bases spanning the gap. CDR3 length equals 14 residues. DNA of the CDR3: TGTGCCAGCAGCTTGGGGCAGGGAGTAGATACGCAGTATTTT. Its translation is CASSLGQGVDTQYF.

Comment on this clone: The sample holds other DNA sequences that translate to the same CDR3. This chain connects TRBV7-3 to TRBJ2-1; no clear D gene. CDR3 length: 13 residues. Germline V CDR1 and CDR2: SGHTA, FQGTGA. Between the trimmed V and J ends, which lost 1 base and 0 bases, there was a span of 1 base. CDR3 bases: TGTGCCAGCAGCTTAAGCTCCTACAATGAGCAGTTCTTC. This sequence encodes CASSLSSYNEQFF.

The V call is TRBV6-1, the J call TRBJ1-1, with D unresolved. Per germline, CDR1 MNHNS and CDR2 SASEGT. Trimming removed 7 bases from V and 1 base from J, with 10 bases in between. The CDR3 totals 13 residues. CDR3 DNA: TGTGCCAGCAAGACATGGCAGAACACTGAAGCTTTCTTT. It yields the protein CASKTWQNTEAFF.

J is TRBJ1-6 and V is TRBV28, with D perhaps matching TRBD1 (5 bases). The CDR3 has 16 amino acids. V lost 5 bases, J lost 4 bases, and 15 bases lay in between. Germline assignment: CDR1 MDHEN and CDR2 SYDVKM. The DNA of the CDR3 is TGTGCCAGCAGTAACCGCCGGGACGGATATAATTCACCCCTCCACTTT. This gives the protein CASSNRRDGYNSPLHF.

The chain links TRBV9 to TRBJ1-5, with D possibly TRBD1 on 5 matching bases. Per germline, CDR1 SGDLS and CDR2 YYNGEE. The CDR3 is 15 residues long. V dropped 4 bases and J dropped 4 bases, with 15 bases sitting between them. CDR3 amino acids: CASSPDGGRNQPQHF. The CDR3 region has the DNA TGTGCCAGCAGCCCGGACGGGGGTCGGAATCAGCCCCAGCATTTT.

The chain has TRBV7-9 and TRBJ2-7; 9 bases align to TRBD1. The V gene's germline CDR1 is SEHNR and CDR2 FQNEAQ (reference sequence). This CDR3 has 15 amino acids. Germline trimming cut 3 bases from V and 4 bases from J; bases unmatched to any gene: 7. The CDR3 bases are TGTGCCAGCAGCTTCCCGACAGGGGGGATATACGAGCAGTACTTC. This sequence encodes CASSFPTGGIYEQYF.

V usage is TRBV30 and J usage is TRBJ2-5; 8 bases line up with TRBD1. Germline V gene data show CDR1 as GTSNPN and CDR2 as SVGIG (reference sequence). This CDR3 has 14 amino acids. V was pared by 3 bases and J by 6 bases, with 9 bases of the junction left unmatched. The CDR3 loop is CAWSLGQGLQTQYF. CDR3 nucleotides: TGTGCCTGGAGCCTCGGACAGGGTTTGCAGACCCAGTACTTC.

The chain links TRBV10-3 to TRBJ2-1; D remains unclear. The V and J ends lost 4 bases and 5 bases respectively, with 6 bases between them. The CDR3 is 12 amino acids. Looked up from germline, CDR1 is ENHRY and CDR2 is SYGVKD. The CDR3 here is CAISGPHNEQFF. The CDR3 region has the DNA TGTGCCATCAGTGGGCCCCACAATGAGCAGTTCTTC.

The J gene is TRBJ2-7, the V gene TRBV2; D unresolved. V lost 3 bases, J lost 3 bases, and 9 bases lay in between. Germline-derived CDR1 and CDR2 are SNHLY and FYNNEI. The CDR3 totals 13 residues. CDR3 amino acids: CASSDKGYYEQYF. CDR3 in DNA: TGTGCCAGCAGTGATAAGGGTTACTACGAGCAGTACTTC.

CDR3 sequence: CASRMTNTEAFF. The CDR3 nucleotides read TGCGCCAGCAGAATGACAAACACTGAAGCTTTCTTT. The chain employs TRBV5-1 and TRBJ1-1; D call uncertain. Trimming stripped 5 bases from V and 2 bases from J, with 7 bases between. Germline CDR1 SGHRS, CDR2 YFSETQ. The CDR3 runs 12 residues.

CDR3 in amino acids: CASSEVAGGSYNSPLHF. The CDR3 bases are TGTGCCAGCAGTGAAGTGGCGGGGGGCTCCTATAATTCACCCCTCCACTTT. The J gene is TRBJ1-6, the V gene TRBV6-1; D possibly corresponds to TRBD1 (5 bases). From germline, CDR1 is MNHNS and CDR2 SASEGT. CDR3 length equals 17 residues. Trimming pared 1 base from V and 0 bases from J, leaving 10 bases between.

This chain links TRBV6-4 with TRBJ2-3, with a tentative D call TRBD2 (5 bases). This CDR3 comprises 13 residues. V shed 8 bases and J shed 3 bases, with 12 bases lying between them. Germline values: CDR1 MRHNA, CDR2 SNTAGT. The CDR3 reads CASAALATDTQYF. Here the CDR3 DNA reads TGTGCCAGCGCAGCCTTAGCGACAGATACGCAGTATTTT.

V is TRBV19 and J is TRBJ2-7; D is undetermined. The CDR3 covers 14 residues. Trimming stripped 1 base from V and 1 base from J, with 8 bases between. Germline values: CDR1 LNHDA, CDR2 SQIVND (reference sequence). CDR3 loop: CASSIVGVSYEQYF. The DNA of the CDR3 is TGTGCCAGTAGTATAGTTGGGGTTTCCTACGAGCAGTACTTC.

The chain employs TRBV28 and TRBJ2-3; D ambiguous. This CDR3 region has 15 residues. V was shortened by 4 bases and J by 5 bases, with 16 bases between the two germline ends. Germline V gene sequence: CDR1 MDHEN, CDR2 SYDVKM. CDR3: CASSSGPREKDTQYF. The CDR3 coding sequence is TGTGCCAGCAGTTCAGGACCCCGAGAGAAAGATACGCAGTATTTT.

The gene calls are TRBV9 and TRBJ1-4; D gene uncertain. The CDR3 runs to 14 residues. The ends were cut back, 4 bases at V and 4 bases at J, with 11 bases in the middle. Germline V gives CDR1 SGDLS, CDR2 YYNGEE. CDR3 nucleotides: TGTGCCAGCAGCCGTCTGGGTGGTAATGAAAAACTGTTTTTT. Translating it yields CASSRLGGNEKLFF.

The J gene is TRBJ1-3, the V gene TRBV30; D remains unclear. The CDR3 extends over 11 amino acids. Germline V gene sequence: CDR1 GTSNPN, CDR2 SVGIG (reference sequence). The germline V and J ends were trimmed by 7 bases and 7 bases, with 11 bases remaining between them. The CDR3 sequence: CAYRGGNTIYF. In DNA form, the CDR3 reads TGTGCCTATCGAGGAGGCAACACCATATATTTT.

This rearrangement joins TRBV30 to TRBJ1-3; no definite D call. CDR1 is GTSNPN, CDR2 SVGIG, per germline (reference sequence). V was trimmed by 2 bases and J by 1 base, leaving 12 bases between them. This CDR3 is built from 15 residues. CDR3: CAWSRSRLSGNTIYF. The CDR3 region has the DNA TGTGCCTGGAGTAGGAGCCGACTTTCTGGAAACACCATATATTTT.

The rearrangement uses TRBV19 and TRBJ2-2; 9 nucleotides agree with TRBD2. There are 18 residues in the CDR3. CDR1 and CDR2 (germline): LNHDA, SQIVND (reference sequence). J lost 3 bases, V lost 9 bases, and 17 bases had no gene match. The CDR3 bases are TGTGCCAGCAATAGAGGGAGGATGCGACTAGCGGACACCGGGGAGCTGTTTTTT. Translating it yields CASNRGRMRLADTGELFF.

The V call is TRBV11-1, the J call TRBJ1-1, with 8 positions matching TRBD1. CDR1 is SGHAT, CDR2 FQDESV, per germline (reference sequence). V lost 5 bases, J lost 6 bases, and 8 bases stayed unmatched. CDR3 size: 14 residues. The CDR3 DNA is TGTGCCAGCAGCGCCACAGGGGGAAGGGCTGAAGCTTTCTTT. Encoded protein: CASSATGGRAEAFF.

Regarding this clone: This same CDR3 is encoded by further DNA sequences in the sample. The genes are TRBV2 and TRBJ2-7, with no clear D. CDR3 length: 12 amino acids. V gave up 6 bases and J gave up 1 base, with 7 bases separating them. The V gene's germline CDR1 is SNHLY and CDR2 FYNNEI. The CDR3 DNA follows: TGTGCCAGCAGCCGGAGTTCCTACGAGCAGTACTTC. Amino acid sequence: CASSRSSYEQYF. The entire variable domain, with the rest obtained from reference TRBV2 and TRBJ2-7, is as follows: EPEVTQTPSHQVTQMGQEVILRCVPISNHLYFYWYRQILGQKVEFLVSFYNNEISEKSEIFDDQFSVERPDGSNFTLKIRSTKLEDSAMYFCASSRSSYEQYFGPGTRLTVT.

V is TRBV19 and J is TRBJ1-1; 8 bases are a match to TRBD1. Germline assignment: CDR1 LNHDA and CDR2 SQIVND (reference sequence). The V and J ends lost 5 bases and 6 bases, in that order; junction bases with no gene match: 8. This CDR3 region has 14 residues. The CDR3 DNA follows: TGTGCCAGTAGTGTGGGACAGGATAGCTCTGAAGCTTTCTTT. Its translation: CASSVGQDSSEAFF.

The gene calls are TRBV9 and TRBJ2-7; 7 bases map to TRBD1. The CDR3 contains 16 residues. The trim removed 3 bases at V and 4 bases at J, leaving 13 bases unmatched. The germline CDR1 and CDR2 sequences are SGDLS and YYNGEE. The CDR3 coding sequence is TGTGCCAGCAGCGAGGGACAGCAGCAGGGAACGTACGAGCAGTACTTC. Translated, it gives CASSEGQQQGTYEQYF. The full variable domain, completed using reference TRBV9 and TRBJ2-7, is DSGVTQTPKHLITATGQRVTLRCSPRSGDLSVYWYQQSLDQGLQFLIQYYNGEERAKGNILERFSAQQFPDLHSELNLSSLELGDSALYFCASSEGQQQGTYEQYFGPGTRLTVT.

The CDR3 DNA reads as TGTGCCAGCTCACCACGAGGGTTATTAGAGTCCTACGAGCAGTACTTC. Translating gives CASSPRGLLESYEQYF. The chain employs TRBV18 and TRBJ2-7, with a tentative D call TRBD2 (5 bases). Trimming cost V 1 base and J 1 base, with 14 bases left between them. Germline values: CDR1 KGHSH, CDR2 LQKENI. The CDR3 totals 16 residues.